The 17 T cell receptor beta chains reported below all come from one sample, sequenced in a study of blood T cell repertoires in COVID-19. The repertoire was sequenced with immunoSEQ multiplex PCR; TCRdb's copy has only in-frame clones and lacks some. The sample carries some 350,000 clones, around nine tenths recorded once. Specimen: peripheral blood. The receptors derive from a human donor in a cohort sampled during active COVID-19.

This clone was seen once. V usage is TRBV14 and J usage is TRBJ2-5; D is perhaps TRBD2 (6 bases). The CDR3 is 14 residues long. V lost 4 bases to trimming and J lost 5 bases, with 14 bases between them. In germline, CDR1 is SGHDN, CDR2 FVKESK. CDR3 sequence reads: CASSPRLGLETQYF. The DNA of the CDR3 is TGTGCCAGCAGCCCTCGACTAGGATTGGAGACCCAGTACTTC.

DNA for the CDR3: TGTGCCAGCAGCCCGGACAGAGCAGGGGCGAATGAAAAACTGTTTTTT. It codes for CASSPDRAGANEKLFF. The V gene is TRBV7-2, the J gene TRBJ1-4, with D possibly being TRBD1 (6 bases). There are 16 residues in the CDR3. The germline V gene encodes CDR1 SGHTA and CDR2 FQGNSA. The germline V and J ends were trimmed by 5 bases and 5 bases, with 18 bases remaining between them.

The chain has TRBV7-2 and TRBJ2-3; TRBD1 is a possible D gene (7 bases). Between the trimmed V and J ends, which lost 1 base and 2 bases, there was a span of 13 bases. Germline CDR1 reads SGHTA; CDR2 reads FQGNSA. CDR3 length: 16 residues. The CDR3 region is CASSLGPRGDTDTQYF. Written as DNA, the CDR3 is TGTGCCAGCAGCTTAGGTCCCAGGGGGGACACAGATACGCAGTATTTT.

The chain joins TRBV12-3 or TRBV12-4 to TRBJ2-1; TRBD2 matches 11 bases. The V gene end was trimmed by 3 bases and the J gene end by 10 bases; junction bases not matched to a gene: 2. This CDR3 contains 13 residues. The CDR3 DNA follows: TGTGCCAGCAGTTTCGGGACTAGCGGCGAGCAGTTCTTC. Residues: CASSFGTSGEQFF.

This clone was detected once. The chain employs TRBV7-8 and TRBJ2-2; TRBD1 is a possible D gene (5 bases). The CDR3 runs to 14 residues. The germline gives CDR1 SGHVS, CDR2 FQNEAQ. V was cut by 3 bases and J by 1 base, with 6 bases left in between. The CDR3 is CASSLTENTGELFF. CDR3 coding DNA: TGTGCCAGCAGCTTGACAGAGAACACCGGGGAGCTGTTTTTT.

The chain is built from TRBV4-1 and TRBJ2-5; 7 bases line up with TRBD2. With 6 bases clipped from V and 2 bases from J, the junction kept 12 bases outside the gene matches. This CDR3 region has 16 residues. From germline, CDR1 is MGHRA and CDR2 YSYEKL. DNA of the CDR3: TGCGCCAGCAGACGAGGAGCTAGCGGAGTTCAAGAGACCCAGTACTTC. Translating gives CASRRGASGVQETQYF.

The genes are TRBV6-5 and TRBJ2-1, with a tentative D call TRBD2 (5 bases). Trimming cost V 7 bases and J 3 bases, with 7 bases left between them. Germline loops: CDR1 MNHEY, CDR2 SVGAGI. The CDR3 sequence is 12 residues long. CDR3 loop: CASNGVYNEQFF. CDR3 coding DNA: TGTGCCAGCAACGGGGTCTACAATGAGCAGTTCTTC.

The rearrangement uses TRBV29-1 and TRBJ2-1; 10 bases agree with TRBD2. CDR1 is SQVTM, CDR2 ANQGSEA, per germline. The CDR3 sequence is 15 residues long. Germline trimming cut 0 bases from V and 10 bases from J; bases unmatched to any gene: 9. Here the CDR3 reads CSVEDDLAGDNEQFF. The CDR3 DNA sequence: TGCAGCGTTGAAGATGACCTAGCGGGAGATAACGAGCAGTTCTTC.

The gene calls are TRBV3-1 (or the pseudogene TRBV3-2) and TRBJ2-7; D may be TRBD2 (6 bases). Trimming removed 0 bases from V and 3 bases from J, with 12 bases in between. Germline V CDR1 and CDR2: LGHDT, YNNKEL (reference sequence). This CDR3 is 15 amino acids long. CDR3 in DNA: TGTGCCAGCAGCCAAGATGGGACTGGGATCTACGAGCAGTACTTC. Its protein product is CASSQDGTGIYEQYF.

This clone showed up just a few times. The V call is TRBV7-2, the J call TRBJ2-3; 7 bases fit TRBD2. Germline loops: CDR1 SGHTA, CDR2 FQGNSA. The CDR3 runs 14 residues. V shed 5 bases, J shed 1 base, and the junction held 3 bases outside the gene matches. The CDR3, as DNA: TGTGCCAGCAGCCAGCGGGGTCGCACAGATACGCAGTATTTT. This codes for CASSQRGRTDTQYF.

The chain recombines TRBV11-2 with TRBJ2-7; 12 bases fit TRBD1. With V trimmed by 3 bases and J by 1 base, 10 bases remained unmatched. The CDR3 is 18 residues long. From germline, CDR1 is SGHAT and CDR2 FQNNGV. CDR3 residues: CASSFRDRGRFGSYEQYF. CDR3 bases: TGTGCCAGCAGCTTTCGGGACAGGGGGCGATTCGGGTCCTACGAGCAGTACTTC.

The chain combines TRBV6-1 with TRBJ1-2; TRBD1 matches 10 bases. The CDR3 is 14 amino acids. V dropped 3 bases and J dropped 8; count of bases not matched to a gene: 6. Germline CDR1 MNHNS, CDR2 SASEGT. CDR3 region: CASSDPTGGDGYTF. The CDR3 DNA reads as TGTGCCAGCAGTGATCCGACAGGGGGCGACGGCTACACCTTC.

The gene calls are TRBV4-2 and TRBJ2-1; the D is unclear. V gave up 0 bases and J gave up 1 base, with 10 bases separating them. The CDR3 sequence is 16 residues long. CDR1 is LGHNA and CDR2 is YNFKEQ in the germline V gene. CDR3 sequence (DNA): TGTGCCAGCAGCCAAGATCCCTTCCAGTCCTACAATGAGCAGTTCTTC. Translation: CASSQDPFQSYNEQFF.

The chain joins TRBV5-1 to TRBJ2-7; a weak D match, TRBD2 (6 bases). V lost 2 bases to trimming and J lost 6 bases, with 12 bases between them. CDR1 SGHRS and CDR2 YFSETQ come from the germline V gene. CDR3 size: 13 residues. CDR3 residues: CASSLREQGEQYF. Here the CDR3 DNA reads TGCGCCAGCAGCTTACGGGAGCAAGGCGAGCAGTACTTC.

This clone appeared a few times. The rearrangement uses TRBV9 and TRBJ2-5; 7 nucleotides match TRBD1. CDR3 length equals 14 residues. V trimming: 4 bases; J trimming: 2 bases; junction bases outside the gene matches: 5. Germline-derived CDR1 and CDR2 are SGDLS and YYNGEE. The CDR3 loop reads CASSSGQDQETQYF. CDR3 bases: TGTGCCAGCAGCTCAGGACAGGATCAAGAGACCCAGTACTTC.

The chain has TRBV27 and TRBJ2-1; 8 nucleotides align to TRBD2. The CDR3 totals 16 residues. V was clipped by 5 bases and J by 7 bases; unmatched bases: 13. CDR1 is MNHEY, CDR2 SMNVEV, per germline (reference sequence). The CDR3 nucleotides are TGTGCCAGCAGTCCATCAGCGGGAGCCCTGCCTAATGAGCAGTTCTTC. Its translation: CASSPSAGALPNEQFF.

J is TRBJ1-6 and V is TRBV18; 9 nucleotides match TRBD1. Germline lookup yields CDR1 KGHSH and CDR2 LQKENI. The CDR3 covers 14 residues. V was clipped by 8 bases and J by 8 bases; unmatched bases: 7. The chain's CDR3 is CASQRQGEYSPLHF. The CDR3, as DNA: TGTGCCAGCCAAAGACAGGGGGAATATTCACCCCTCCACTTT.